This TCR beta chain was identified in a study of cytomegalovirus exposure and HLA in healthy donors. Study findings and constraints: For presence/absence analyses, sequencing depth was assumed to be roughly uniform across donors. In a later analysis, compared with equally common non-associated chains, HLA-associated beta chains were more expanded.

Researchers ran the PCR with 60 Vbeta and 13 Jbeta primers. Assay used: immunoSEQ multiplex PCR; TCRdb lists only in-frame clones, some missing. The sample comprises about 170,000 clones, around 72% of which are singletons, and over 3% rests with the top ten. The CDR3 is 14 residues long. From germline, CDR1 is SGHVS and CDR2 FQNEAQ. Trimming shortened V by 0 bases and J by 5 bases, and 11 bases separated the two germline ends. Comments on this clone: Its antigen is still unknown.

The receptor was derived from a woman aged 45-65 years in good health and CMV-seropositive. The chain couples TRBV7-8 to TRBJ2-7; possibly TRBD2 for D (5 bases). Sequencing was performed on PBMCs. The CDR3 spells CASSLAPSSHEQYF. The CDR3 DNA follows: TGTGCCAGCAGCTTAGCCCCATCTAGCCACGAGCAGTACTTC.